What follows are 8 T cell receptor beta chains derived from one specimen sequenced in a study of blood T cell repertoires in COVID-19. Assay used: immunoSEQ multiplex PCR; TCRdb lists only in-frame clones, some missing. The sample holds around 120,000 clones, 90% seen once. Material for sequencing was peripheral blood. The receptors stem from a man aged 60 to 69 with COVID-19, enrolled during active disease.

The rearrangement links TRBV5-6 to TRBJ1-5, with D possibly matching TRBD1 (5 bases). Germline loops: CDR1 SGHDT, CDR2 YYEEEE. There are 13 residues in the CDR3. Trimming stripped 7 bases from V and 4 bases from J, with 12 bases between. The CDR3 reads CASSAGLNQPQHF. As DNA, the CDR3 is TGTGCCAGCTCGGCAGGGTTAAATCAGCCCCAGCATTTT.

The CDR3 DNA reads as TGTGCCAGCAACACAGGGGGCACTAATGAAAAACTGTTTTTT. Translated: CASNTGGTNEKLFF. The chain combines TRBV2 with TRBJ1-4, with 9 bases that match TRBD1. Germline V lookup: CDR1 SNHLY, CDR2 FYNNEI. The length of the CDR3 is 14 residues. Trimming at V came to 7 bases and at J to 2 bases, leaving 2 bases not matched to a gene.

DNA of the CDR3: TGTGCCAGTCGCGGGACAGAGAACACCGGGGAGCTGTTTTTT. As protein: CASRGTENTGELFF. The gene calls are TRBV19 and TRBJ2-2; maybe TRBD1 (7 bases). Per the germline V gene, CDR1 is LNHDA and CDR2 is SQIVND (reference sequence). V gave up 8 bases and J gave up 1 base, with 11 bases separating them. This CDR3 region has 14 residues.

The chain uses TRBV30 and TRBJ1-6, with a weak D call TRBD1 (5 bases). The V end was cut by 2 bases, the J end by 9 bases, with 20 bases between. The V gene's germline CDR1 is GTSNPN and CDR2 SVGIG (reference sequence). This CDR3 contains 16 residues. DNA for the CDR3: TGTGCCTGGAGTCCCACCCGGGCGGGGGATGGTTCACCCCTCCACTTT. Protein product: CAWSPTRAGDGSPLHF.

This chain connects TRBV12-5 to TRBJ2-5; TRBD1 aligns across 9 bases. Per the germline V gene, CDR1 is LGHNT and CDR2 is FRNRAP. The CDR3 extends over 14 amino acids. V lost 5 bases and J lost 4; bases outside the gene matches: 5. The CDR3 DNA sequence: TGTGCTAGTGGTCCGCCGACAGGGGGAGAGACCCAGTACTTC. This translates into CASGPPTGGETQYF. Complete variable domain (other parts from reference TRBV12-5 and TRBJ2-5): DARVTQTPRHKVTEMGQEVTMRCQPILGHNTVFWYRQTMMQGLELLAYFRNRAPLDDSGMPKDRFSAEMPDATLATLKIQPSEPRDSAVYFCASGPPTGGETQYFGPGTRLLVL.

The rearrangement links TRBV30 to TRBJ1-2, with 8 bases fitting TRBD1. The germline V gene has CDR1 GTSNPN and CDR2 SVGIG (reference sequence). This CDR3 comprises 15 residues. The junction had 9 bases not matched to a gene; V was cut back by 4 bases and J by 2 bases. The CDR3: CAWTPDRGGNYGYTF. The CDR3 region has the DNA TGTGCCTGGACTCCCGACAGGGGCGGGAACTATGGCTACACCTTC.

This clone has just a few counts. The chain links TRBV6-4 to TRBJ2-1; TRBD2 matches at 7 bases. The length of the CDR3 is 12 residues. Germline CDR1 and CDR2: MRHNA and SNTAGT. V lost 11 bases to trimming and J lost 1 base; unmatched junction nucleotides: 2. The DNA of the CDR3 is TGTGCCCAGCGGGAATCCTACAATGAGCAGTTCTTC. Protein product: CAQRESYNEQFF.

This clone was seen a single time. The V gene is TRBV28, the J gene TRBJ1-5, with 10 bases fitting TRBD1. With V trimmed by 6 bases and J by 5 bases, 7 bases remained unmatched. The CDR3 covers 15 residues. Germline CDR1 is MDHEN and CDR2 is SYDVKM. Written as DNA, the CDR3 is TGTGCCAGCAGGCCCGGGACAGGGGAGGATCAGCCCCAGCATTTT. It translates to CASRPGTGEDQPQHF. Drawing the rest from reference TRBV28 and TRBJ1-5, the complete variable domain is DVKVTQSSRYLVKRTGEKVFLECVQDMDHENMFWYRQDPGLGLRLIYFSYDVKMKEKGDIPEGYSVSREKKERFSLILESASTNQTSMYLCASRPGTGEDQPQHFGDGTRLSIL.